This entry is about one TCR beta chain. Additional DNA sequences in this sample encode the identical CDR3. This entry comes from a study of technical replicates of blood from a few donors. The length of the CDR3 is 16 residues. The germline V gene has CDR1 MDHEN and CDR2 SYDVKM. The V segment lost 1 base and the J segment 0 bases; nucleotides outside the gene matches: 2. Only in-frame clones appear in the TCRdb table, and some are missing; sequencing was by immunoSEQ multiplex PCR. Of approximately 13,000 clones listed, approximately 80% are singletons. The sample was PBMCs. This chain connects TRBV28 to TRBJ2-7; TRBD2 matches 11 bases. The receptor comes from a human donor in good health. The CDR3 protein is CASSLSGTSGSYEQYF. CDR3 nucleotide sequence: TGTGCCAGCAGTTTATCCGGGACTAGCGGCTCCTACGAGCAGTACTTC.